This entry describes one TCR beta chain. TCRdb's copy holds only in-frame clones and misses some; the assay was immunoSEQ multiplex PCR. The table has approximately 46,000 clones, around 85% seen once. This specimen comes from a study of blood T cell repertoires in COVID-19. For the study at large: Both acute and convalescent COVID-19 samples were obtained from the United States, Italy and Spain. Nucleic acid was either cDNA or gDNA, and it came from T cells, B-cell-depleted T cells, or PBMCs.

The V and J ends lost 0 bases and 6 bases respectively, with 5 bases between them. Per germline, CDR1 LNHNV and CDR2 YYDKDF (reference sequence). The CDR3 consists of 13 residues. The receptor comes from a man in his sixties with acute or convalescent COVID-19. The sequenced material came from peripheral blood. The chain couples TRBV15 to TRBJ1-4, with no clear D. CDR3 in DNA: TGTGCCACCAGCAGAGATCTATATGAAAAACTGTTTTTT. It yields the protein CATSRDLYEKLFF. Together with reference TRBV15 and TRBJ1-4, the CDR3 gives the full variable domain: DAMVIQNPRYQVTQFGKPVTLSCSQTLNHNVMYWYQQKSSQAPKLLFHYYDKDFNNEADTPDNFQSRRPNTSFCFLDIRSPGLGDTAMYLCATSRDLYEKLFFGSGTQLSVL.